The 28 T cell receptor beta chains reported below all come from one sample, sequenced in a study of response to subunit inactivated influenza vaccine. TCRdb redid the calling of the RT-PCR reads with MiXCR, one entry per CDR3 protein. The sample holds a few hundred thousand distinct CDR3 sequences; roughly 9.7% are singletons and the top ten take around 12%. Sequenced here: PBMCs from blood, sampled 45 days after vaccination. These receptors all come from a man aged 45-60 years who received an inactivated influenza vaccine.

As regards this clonotype: A much larger clone sits a single nucleotide away, making a read error possible. The chain employs TRBV7-9 and TRBJ2-7; 7 bases are shared with TRBD1. After removal of 4 bases from V and 1 base from J, the junction contained 4 bases not matched to a gene. The germline V gene has CDR1 SEHNR and CDR2 FQNEAQ (reference sequence). The CDR3 has 14 amino acids. The CDR3 is CASSSTGQSYEQYF. The CDR3 DNA sequence: TGTGCCAGCAGCTCAACGGGACAGTCCTACGAGCAGTACTTC.

This chain connects TRBV20-1 to TRBJ2-7; 8 positions agree with TRBD1. The CDR3 consists of 15 residues. CDR1 is DFQATT, CDR2 SNEGSKA, per germline (reference sequence). After removal of 5 bases from V and 0 bases from J, the junction contained 9 bases not matched to a gene. CDR3 bases: TGCAGTGCTTCCAACACAGGGGGTAGCTCCTACGAGCAGTACTTC. This codes for CSASNTGGSSYEQYF.

This clonotype was seen at least ten times. This chain joins TRBV20-1 and TRBJ1-2; D perhaps matches TRBD1 (5 bases). There are 16 residues in the CDR3. V lost 0 bases, J lost 1 base, and 15 bases lay in between. Germline V gene data show CDR1 as DFQATT and CDR2 as SNEGSKA (reference sequence). The CDR3 DNA reads as TGCAGTGCTAGAGAGGTCGACAGAGGGCTTAACTATGGCTACACCTTC. Translated, it gives CSAREVDRGLNYGYTF.

This clonotype occurred many times. This chain joins TRBV12-3 or TRBV12-4 and TRBJ2-3; 8 bases map to TRBD2. The CDR3 length is 15 residues. The V and J ends lost 8 bases and 4 bases, in that order; junction bases with no gene match: 11. The DNA of the CDR3 is TGTGCCAGCCTGTCGGGGGGGTCGGGTCCAGATACGCAGTATTTT. Translation gives CASLSGGSGPDTQYF.

This clonotype was observed a handful of times. The chain uses TRBV20-1 and TRBJ2-2; TRBD2 matches at 8 bases. Germline V gene sequence: CDR1 DFQATT, CDR2 SNEGSKA (reference sequence). V lost 5 bases and J lost 0; bases outside the gene matches: 14. This CDR3 contains 18 residues. The CDR3 sequence is CSALQHRGGRPNTGELFF. The CDR3 DNA follows: TGCAGTGCTCTTCAACATCGGGGCGGGAGGCCGAACACCGGGGAGCTGTTTTTT.

This clonotype was seen a handful of times. The chain carries TRBV10-3 and TRBJ1-1, with D possibly matching TRBD1 (5 bases). CDR1 and CDR2 from the germline V gene are ENHRY and SYGVKD. V was clipped by 6 bases and J by 1 base, with 9 bases between them. The CDR3 length is 13 residues. The CDR3 DNA reads TGTGCCATCAGAGACAGCACGAACACTGAAGCTTTCTTT. Translated: CAIRDSTNTEAFF.

This chain joins TRBV19 and TRBJ1-5; 10 nucleotides align to TRBD1. The CDR3 extends over 14 amino acids. Germline trimming cut 6 bases from V and 7 bases from J; bases unmatched to any gene: 6. Germline assignment: CDR1 LNHDA and CDR2 SQIVND (reference sequence). The CDR3: CASRGTGVTQPQHF. Here the CDR3 DNA reads TGTGCCAGTAGGGGGACAGGGGTTACCCAGCCCCAGCATTTT.

The gene calls are TRBV7-9 and TRBJ2-1; no reliable D call. The length of the CDR3 is 14 residues. V gave up 1 base and J gave up 4 bases, with 8 bases separating them. In germline, CDR1 is SEHNR, CDR2 FQNEAQ (reference sequence). The CDR3 loop is CASSLVQAYNEQFF. Here the CDR3 DNA reads TGTGCCAGCAGCTTAGTTCAGGCTTACAATGAGCAGTTCTTC.

In its sample, this clonotype was seen a few times. The V call is TRBV7-6, the J call TRBJ2-7; 9 bases are shared with TRBD1. The CDR3 extends over 13 amino acids. Losses at the gene ends were 5 bases for V and 3 bases for J; bases not matched to a gene: 2. Germline CDR1 reads SGHVS; CDR2 reads FNYEAQ. CDR3 coding DNA: TGTGCCAGCAGCACGACAGGGGGCTACGAGCAGTACTTC. Translation gives CASSTTGGYEQYF.

This chain links TRBV20-1 with TRBJ2-5; D not certain. Germline V CDR1 and CDR2: DFQATT, SNEGSKA (reference sequence). The CDR3 extends over 12 amino acids. The V end lost 2 bases, the J end lost 1 base, and 5 bases lay between the germline ends. The CDR3 spells CSARRTQETQYF. As DNA, the CDR3 is TGCAGTGCTAGACGGACCCAAGAGACCCAGTACTTC.

This clonotype appeared a few times. The chain couples TRBV12-3 or TRBV12-4 to TRBJ2-5; TRBD2 aligns across 7 bases. J gave up 2 bases and V 5 bases, and 5 bases lay outside the gene matches. The CDR3 spans 14 residues. For the CDR3, the DNA is TGTGCCAGCAGTGAATGGGGGGGGCAAGAGACCCAGTACTTC. This gives the protein CASSEWGGQETQYF.

This clonotype turned up a few times. The rearrangement links TRBV28 to TRBJ2-3; no clear D. V lost 6 bases, J lost 6 bases, and 10 bases lay in between. Per germline, CDR1 MDHEN and CDR2 SYDVKM. The CDR3 consists of 12 residues. CDR3 nucleotides: TGTGCCAGCAGGGACCCGTTGGATACGCAGTATTTT. It encodes CASRDPLDTQYF.

The chain is built from TRBV20-1 and TRBJ2-1, with D possibly being TRBD2 (6 bases). V was clipped by 6 bases and J by 4 bases, with 19 bases between them. The CDR3 sequence is 15 residues long. CDR1 and CDR2 from the germline V gene are DFQATT and SNEGSKA (reference sequence). The CDR3 sequence: CSASLLVAGYNEQFF. The CDR3 region has the DNA TGCAGTGCCAGTCTTTTGGTCGCGGGGTACAATGAGCAGTTCTTC.

This chain links TRBV27 with TRBJ2-1; 8 nucleotides match TRBD2. The V gene's germline CDR1 is MNHEY and CDR2 SMNVEV (reference sequence). This CDR3 is 13 amino acids long. J gave up 10 bases and V 5 bases, and 7 bases lay outside the gene matches. The CDR3, as DNA: TGTGCCAGCAGTCTCTATAGCGGGGCCGAGCAGTTCTTC. Residues: CASSLYSGAEQFF.

The chain joins TRBV24-1 to TRBJ2-5; 8 nucleotides match TRBD1. V was pared by 6 bases and J by 4 bases, with 6 bases of the junction left unmatched. The germline V gene has CDR1 KGHDR and CDR2 SFDVKD. The CDR3 covers 14 residues. This chain's CDR3 is CATSSGQGGETQYF. CDR3 nucleotide sequence: TGTGCCACCAGTTCCGGACAGGGTGGAGAGACCCAGTACTTC.

This clonotype appeared many times. The CDR3 loop reads CASSLTGYGQPQHF. The DNA for the CDR3 is TGTGCCAGCAGCTTGACAGGGTACGGTCAGCCCCAGCATTTT. The chain combines TRBV7-6 with TRBJ1-5; 7 nucleotides match TRBD1. V lost 3 bases to trimming and J lost 6 bases; unmatched junction nucleotides: 5. From germline, CDR1 is SGHVS and CDR2 FNYEAQ. This CDR3 has 14 residues.

This sequence joins TRBV7-8 and TRBJ2-1, with 9 bases that match TRBD2. With 3 bases clipped from V and 4 bases from J, the junction kept 4 bases outside the gene matches. CDR1 is SGHVS, CDR2 FQNEAQ, per germline. This CDR3 has 15 amino acids. The CDR3 is CASSFQAGGYNEQFF. The CDR3 region has the DNA TGTGCCAGCAGCTTCCAAGCGGGAGGTTACAATGAGCAGTTCTTC.

This clonotype was seen a handful of times. J is TRBJ1-2 and V is TRBV6-2 or TRBV6-3, with TRBD1 matching 8 bases. Germline CDR1 reads MNHEY; CDR2 reads SVGEGT. The junction had 22 bases not matched to a gene; V was cut back by 0 bases and J by 4 bases. The CDR3 has 21 residues. In DNA, the CDR3 is TGTGCCAGCAGTTACTCGGGGACAGGCTTCTCGAGGAGAATAGGAACCTATGGCTACACCTTC. Translating gives CASSYSGTGFSRRIGTYGYTF.

This clonotype was seen repeatedly, ten times or more. The chain couples TRBV20-1 to TRBJ1-1, with 10 nucleotides matching TRBD1. The junction had 5 bases not matched to a gene; V was cut back by 2 bases and J by 5 bases. The germline CDR1 and CDR2 sequences are DFQATT and SNEGSKA (reference sequence). The CDR3 is made up of 14 amino acids. CDR3 nucleotide sequence: TGCAGTGCTAGACAGACAGGGGGCCGGACTGAAGCTTTCTTT. It specifies CSARQTGGRTEAFF.

The chain uses TRBV20-1 and TRBJ2-2; a possible D gene is TRBD2 (6 bases). The CDR3 runs 13 residues. CDR1 is DFQATT, CDR2 SNEGSKA, per germline (reference sequence). V lost 3 bases and J 6 bases, leaving 11 bases between the germline ends. The CDR3 here is CSASGAGPGELFF. CDR3 DNA: TGCAGTGCTAGCGGCGCGGGGCCCGGGGAGCTGTTTTTT.

This clonotype was seen at least ten times. The V gene is TRBV7-2, the J gene TRBJ2-7, with D uncertain. Germline V gene data show CDR1 as SGHTA and CDR2 as FQGNSA. V shed 2 bases and J shed 2 bases, with 7 bases lying between them. This CDR3 has 13 residues. DNA for the CDR3: TGTGCCAGCAGCTTATTCAGAGCCTACGAGCAGTACTTC. It encodes CASSLFRAYEQYF.

In its sample, this clonotype was seen a few times. The gene calls are TRBV11-3 and TRBJ2-3; D not resolved. There are 13 residues in the CDR3. The germline CDR1 and CDR2 sequences are SGHNT and YENEEA. The V and J ends lost 5 bases and 4 bases respectively, with 10 bases between them. CDR3 bases: TGTGCCAGCAGCAGCCTAGAGGCAGATACGCAGTATTTT. Protein: CASSSLEADTQYF.

This clonotype occurred many times. The V gene is TRBV6-4, the J gene TRBJ2-3; 7 bases are shared with TRBD2. This CDR3 comprises 13 residues. Losses at the gene ends were 8 bases for V and 2 bases for J; bases not matched to a gene: 4. Per germline, CDR1 MRHNA and CDR2 SNTAGT. Here the CDR3 DNA reads TGTGCCAGCGGAGCGGGGCACACAGATACGCAGTATTTT. This encodes CASGAGHTDTQYF.

A few counts support this clonotype. V and J are TRBV20-1 and TRBJ2-7, with TRBD2 matching 11 bases. CDR3 length: 14 residues. Looked up from germline, CDR1 is DFQATT and CDR2 is SNEGSKA (reference sequence). V dropped 6 bases and J dropped 3; count of bases not matched to a gene: 7. CDR3 sequence reads: CSAKAGTSGYEQYF. The CDR3 bases are TGCAGTGCAAAAGCCGGGACTAGCGGCTACGAGCAGTACTTC.

This clonotype was recorded a few times. The chain combines TRBV27 with TRBJ1-1; 8 bases agree with TRBD1. The CDR3 totals 16 residues. Trimming cost V 5 bases and J 0 bases; bases outside gene matches: 8. In germline, CDR1 is MNHEY, CDR2 SMNVEV (reference sequence). The chain's CDR3 is CASSLRWTGLNTEAFF. In DNA form, the CDR3 reads TGTGCCAGCAGTCTCCGCTGGACAGGGCTGAACACTGAAGCTTTCTTT.

This clonotype appeared many times. This chain uses TRBV20-1 with TRBJ1-1; TRBD1 matches 7 bases. V gave up 5 bases and J gave up 2 bases; unmatched junction bases: 8. Germline-derived CDR1 and CDR2 are DFQATT and SNEGSKA (reference sequence). This CDR3 comprises 14 residues. The CDR3 loop is CSAQPGTANTEAFF. As DNA, the CDR3 is TGCAGTGCTCAGCCGGGGACAGCAAACACTGAAGCTTTCTTT.

This clonotype was recorded many times. V gene TRBV4-1 combines with J gene TRBJ2-1, with 10 bases matching TRBD2. This CDR3 is built from 16 residues. CDR1 is MGHRA, CDR2 YSYEKL, per germline. J lost 9 bases, V lost 2 bases, and 10 bases had no gene match. Here the CDR3 reads CASSQTSGGAVGEQFF. The CDR3 region has the DNA TGCGCCAGCAGCCAAACAAGCGGGGGGGCCGTAGGTGAGCAGTTCTTC.

This clonotype was counted only a few times. V is TRBV12-3 or TRBV12-4 and J is TRBJ2-1; D remains unclear. The CDR3 consists of 13 residues. The V end lost 10 bases, the J end lost 8 bases, and 18 bases lay between the germline ends. The CDR3 spells CAILPKGNYEQFF. The CDR3, as DNA: TGTGCCATTCTCCCTAAGGGCAACTATGAGCAGTTCTTC.